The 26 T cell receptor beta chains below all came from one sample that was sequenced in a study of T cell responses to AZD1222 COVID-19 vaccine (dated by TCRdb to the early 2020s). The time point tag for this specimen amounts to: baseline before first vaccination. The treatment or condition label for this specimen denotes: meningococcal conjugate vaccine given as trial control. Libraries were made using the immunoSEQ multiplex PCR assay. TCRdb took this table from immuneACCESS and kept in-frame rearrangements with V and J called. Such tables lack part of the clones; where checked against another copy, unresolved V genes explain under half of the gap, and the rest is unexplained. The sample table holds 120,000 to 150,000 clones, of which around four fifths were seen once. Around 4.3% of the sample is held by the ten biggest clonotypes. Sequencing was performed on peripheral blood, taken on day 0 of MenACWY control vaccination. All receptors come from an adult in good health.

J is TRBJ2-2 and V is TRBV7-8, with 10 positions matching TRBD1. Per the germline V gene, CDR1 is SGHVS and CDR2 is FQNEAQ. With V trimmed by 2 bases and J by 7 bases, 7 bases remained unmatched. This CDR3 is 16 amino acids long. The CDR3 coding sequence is TGTGCCAGCAGCTTAAATGCTGGGACAGGGGTCGGGGAGCTGTTTTTT. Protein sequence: CASSLNAGTGVGELFF.

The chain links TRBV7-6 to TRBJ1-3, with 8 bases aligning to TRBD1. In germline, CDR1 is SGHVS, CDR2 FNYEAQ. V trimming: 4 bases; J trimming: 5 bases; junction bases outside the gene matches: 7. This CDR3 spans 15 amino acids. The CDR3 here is CASSSRQGSRNTIYF. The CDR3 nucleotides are TGTGCCAGCAGCTCCCGACAGGGGAGTAGAAACACCATATATTTT.

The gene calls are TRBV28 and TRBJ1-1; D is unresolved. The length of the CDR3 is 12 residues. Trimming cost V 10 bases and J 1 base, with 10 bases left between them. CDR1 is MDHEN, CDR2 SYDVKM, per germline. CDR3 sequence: CATHRGNTEAFF. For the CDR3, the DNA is TGTGCCACCCACCGGGGGAACACTGAAGCTTTCTTT. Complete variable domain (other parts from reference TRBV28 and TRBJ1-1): DVKVTQSSRYLVKRTGEKVFLECVQDMDHENMFWYRQDPGLGLRLIYFSYDVKMKEKGDIPEGYSVSREKKERFSLILESASTNQTSMYLCATHRGNTEAFFGQGTRLTVV.

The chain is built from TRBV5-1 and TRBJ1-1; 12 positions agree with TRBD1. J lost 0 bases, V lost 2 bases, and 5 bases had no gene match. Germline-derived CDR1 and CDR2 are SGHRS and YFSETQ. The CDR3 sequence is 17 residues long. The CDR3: CASSFAGQGALNTEAFF. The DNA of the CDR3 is TGCGCCAGCAGCTTTGCGGGACAGGGGGCCCTGAACACTGAAGCTTTCTTT.

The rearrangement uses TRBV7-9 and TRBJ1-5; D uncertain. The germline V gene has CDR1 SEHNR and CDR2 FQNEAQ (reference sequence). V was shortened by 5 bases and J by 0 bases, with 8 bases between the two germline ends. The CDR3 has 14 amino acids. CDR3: CASSLGNSNQPQHF. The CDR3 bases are TGTGCCAGCAGCCTTGGGAATAGCAATCAGCCCCAGCATTTT.

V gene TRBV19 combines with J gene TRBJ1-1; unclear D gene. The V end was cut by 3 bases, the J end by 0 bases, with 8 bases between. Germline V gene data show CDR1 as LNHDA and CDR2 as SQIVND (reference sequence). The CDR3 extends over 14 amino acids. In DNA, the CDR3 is TGTGCCAGTAGTATCGGGCAGGTGAACACTGAAGCTTTCTTT. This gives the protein CASSIGQVNTEAFF.

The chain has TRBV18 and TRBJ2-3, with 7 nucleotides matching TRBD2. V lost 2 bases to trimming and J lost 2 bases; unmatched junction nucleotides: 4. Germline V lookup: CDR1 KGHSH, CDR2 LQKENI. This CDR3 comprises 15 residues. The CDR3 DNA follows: TGTGCCAGCTCACCAGGGGGGGGACTCACAGATACGCAGTATTTT. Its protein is CASSPGGGLTDTQYF. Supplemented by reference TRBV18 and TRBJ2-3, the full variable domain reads NAGVMQNPRHLVRRRGQEARLRCSPMKGHSHVYWYRQLPEEGLKFMVYLQKENIIDESGMPKERFSAEFPKEGPSILRIQQVVRGDSAAYFCASSPGGGLTDTQYFGPGTRLTVL.

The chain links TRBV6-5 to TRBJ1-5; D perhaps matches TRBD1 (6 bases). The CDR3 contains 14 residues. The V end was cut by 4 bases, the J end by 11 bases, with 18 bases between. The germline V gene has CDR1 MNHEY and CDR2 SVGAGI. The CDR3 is CASSSGGAPRTQHF. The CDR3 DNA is TGTGCCAGCAGTTCTGGGGGGGCCCCCCGGACCCAGCATTTT.

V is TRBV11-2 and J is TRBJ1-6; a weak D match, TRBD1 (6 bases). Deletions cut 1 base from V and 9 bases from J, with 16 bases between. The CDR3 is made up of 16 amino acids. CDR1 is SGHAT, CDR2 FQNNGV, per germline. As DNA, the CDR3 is TGTGCCAGCAGCTTAGGGGCGGGGGCGCAGGGTTCACCCCTCCACTTT. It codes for CASSLGAGAQGSPLHF.

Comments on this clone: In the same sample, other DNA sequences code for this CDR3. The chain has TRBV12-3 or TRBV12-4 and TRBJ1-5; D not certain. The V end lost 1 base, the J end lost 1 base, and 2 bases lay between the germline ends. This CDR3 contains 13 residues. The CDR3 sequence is CASSLGSNQPQHF. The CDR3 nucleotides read TGTGCCAGCAGTTTAGGGAGCAATCAGCCCCAGCATTTT.

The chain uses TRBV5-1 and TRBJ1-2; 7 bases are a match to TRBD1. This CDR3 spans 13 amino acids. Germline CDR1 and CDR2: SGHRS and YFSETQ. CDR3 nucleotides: TGCGTCACCAAACCGGGACAGACATATGGCTACACCTTC. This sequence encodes CVTKPGQTYGYTF. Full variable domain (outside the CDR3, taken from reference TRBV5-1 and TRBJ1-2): KAGVTQTPRYLIKTRGQQVTLSCSPISGHRSVSWYQQTPGQGLQFLFEYFSETQRNKGNFPGRFSGRQFSNSRSEMNVSTLELGDSALYLCVTKPGQTYGYTFGSGTRLTVV.

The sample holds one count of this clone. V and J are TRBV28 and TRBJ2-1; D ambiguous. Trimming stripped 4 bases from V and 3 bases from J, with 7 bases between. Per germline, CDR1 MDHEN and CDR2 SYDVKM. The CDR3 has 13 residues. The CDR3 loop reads CASSSESYNEQFF. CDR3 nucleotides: TGTGCCAGCAGTTCCGAAAGCTACAATGAGCAGTTCTTC. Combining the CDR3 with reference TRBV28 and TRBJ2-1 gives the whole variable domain DVKVTQSSRYLVKRTGEKVFLECVQDMDHENMFWYRQDPGLGLRLIYFSYDVKMKEKGDIPEGYSVSREKKERFSLILESASTNQTSMYLCASSSESYNEQFFGPGTRLTVL.

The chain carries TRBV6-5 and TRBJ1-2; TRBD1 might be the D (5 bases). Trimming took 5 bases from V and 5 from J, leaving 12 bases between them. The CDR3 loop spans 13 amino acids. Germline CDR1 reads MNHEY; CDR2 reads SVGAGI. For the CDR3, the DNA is TGTGCCAGCAGTACCGCCCGGGGGTATGGCTACACCTTC. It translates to CASSTARGYGYTF.

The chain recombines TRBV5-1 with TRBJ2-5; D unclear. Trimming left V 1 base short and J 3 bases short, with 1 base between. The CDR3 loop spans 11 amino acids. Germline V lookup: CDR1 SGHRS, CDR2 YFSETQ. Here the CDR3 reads CASSLKETQYF. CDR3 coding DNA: TGCGCCAGCAGCTTGAAAGAGACCCAGTACTTC. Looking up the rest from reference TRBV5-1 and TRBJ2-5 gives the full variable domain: KAGVTQTPRYLIKTRGQQVTLSCSPISGHRSVSWYQQTPGQGLQFLFEYFSETQRNKGNFPGRFSGRQFSNSRSEMNVSTLELGDSALYLCASSLKETQYFGPGTRLLVL.

As DNA, the CDR3 is TGTGCCAGCAGCCAAGAGAGGGACAGGGGGCGAGTTGGCTACACCTTC. Translation gives CASSQERDRGRVGYTF. The chain carries TRBV3-1 (or the pseudogene TRBV3-2) and TRBJ1-2; 12 bases agree with TRBD1. CDR3 length: 16 amino acids. J lost 7 bases, V lost 0 bases, and 6 bases had no gene match. Germline V lookup: CDR1 LGHDT, CDR2 YNNKEL (reference sequence).

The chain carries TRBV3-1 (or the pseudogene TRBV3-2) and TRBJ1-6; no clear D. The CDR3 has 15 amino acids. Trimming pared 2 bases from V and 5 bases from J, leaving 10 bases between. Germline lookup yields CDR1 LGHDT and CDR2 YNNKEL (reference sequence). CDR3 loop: CASSQRLGDNSPLHF. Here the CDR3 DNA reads TGTGCCAGCAGCCAACGACTTGGGGATAATTCACCCCTCCACTTT.

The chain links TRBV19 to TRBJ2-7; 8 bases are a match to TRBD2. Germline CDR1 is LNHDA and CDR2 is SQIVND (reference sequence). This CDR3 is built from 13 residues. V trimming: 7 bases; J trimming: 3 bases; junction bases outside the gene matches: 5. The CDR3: CASNERGNYEQYF. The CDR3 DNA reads TGTGCCAGTAACGAGCGGGGGAACTACGAGCAGTACTTC.

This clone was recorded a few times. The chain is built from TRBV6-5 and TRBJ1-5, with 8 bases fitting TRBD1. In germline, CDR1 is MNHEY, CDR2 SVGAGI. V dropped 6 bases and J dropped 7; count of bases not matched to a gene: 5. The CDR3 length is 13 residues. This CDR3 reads CASRPGGGQPQHF. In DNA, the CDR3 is TGTGCCAGCAGGCCAGGGGGCGGCCAGCCCCAGCATTTT.

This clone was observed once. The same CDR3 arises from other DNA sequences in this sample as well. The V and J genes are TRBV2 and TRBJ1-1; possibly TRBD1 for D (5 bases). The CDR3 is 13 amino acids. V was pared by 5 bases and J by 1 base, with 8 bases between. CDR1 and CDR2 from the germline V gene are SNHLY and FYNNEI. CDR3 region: CASSQGENTEAFF. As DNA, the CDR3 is TGTGCCAGCAGTCAGGGAGAGAACACTGAAGCTTTCTTT.

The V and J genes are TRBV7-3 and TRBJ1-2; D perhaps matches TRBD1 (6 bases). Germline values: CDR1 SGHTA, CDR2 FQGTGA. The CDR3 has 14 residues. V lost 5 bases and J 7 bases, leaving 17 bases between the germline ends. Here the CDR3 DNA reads TGTGCCAGCAGCCCCGCCCCACAGGGAGGTGGCTACACCTTC. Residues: CASSPAPQGGGYTF.

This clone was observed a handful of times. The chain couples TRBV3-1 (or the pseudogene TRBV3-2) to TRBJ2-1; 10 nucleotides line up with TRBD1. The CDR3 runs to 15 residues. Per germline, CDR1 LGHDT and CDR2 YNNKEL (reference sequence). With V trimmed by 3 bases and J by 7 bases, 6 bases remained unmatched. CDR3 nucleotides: TGTGCCAGCAGCCAGGGACAGGGGAATTCAAATGAGCAGTTCTTC. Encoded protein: CASSQGQGNSNEQFF.

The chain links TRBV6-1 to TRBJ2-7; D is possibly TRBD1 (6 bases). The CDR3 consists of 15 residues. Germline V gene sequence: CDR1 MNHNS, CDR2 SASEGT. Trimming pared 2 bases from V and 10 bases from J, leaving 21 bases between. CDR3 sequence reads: CASSEPGRDTHTQYF. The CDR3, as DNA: TGTGCCAGCAGTGAACCAGGACGGGACACACACACACAGTACTTC.

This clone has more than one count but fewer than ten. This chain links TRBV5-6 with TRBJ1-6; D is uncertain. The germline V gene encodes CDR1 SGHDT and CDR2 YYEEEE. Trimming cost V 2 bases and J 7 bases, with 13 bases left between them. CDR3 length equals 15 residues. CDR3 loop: CASSFLNSPNSPLHF. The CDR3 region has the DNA TGTGCCAGCAGCTTTCTGAACAGCCCAAATTCACCCCTCCACTTT.

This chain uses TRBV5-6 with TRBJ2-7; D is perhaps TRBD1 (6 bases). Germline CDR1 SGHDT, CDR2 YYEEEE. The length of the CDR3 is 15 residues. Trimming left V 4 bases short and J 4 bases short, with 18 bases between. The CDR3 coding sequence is TGTGCCAGCAGCCCCCAGGGGTTTTCGATGTACGAGCAGTACTTC. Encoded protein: CASSPQGFSMYEQYF.

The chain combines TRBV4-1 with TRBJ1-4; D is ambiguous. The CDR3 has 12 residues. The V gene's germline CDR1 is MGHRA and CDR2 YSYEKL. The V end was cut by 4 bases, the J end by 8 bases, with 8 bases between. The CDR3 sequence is CASSPFGEKLFF. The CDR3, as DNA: TGCGCCAGCAGCCCATTCGGGGAAAAACTGTTTTTT.

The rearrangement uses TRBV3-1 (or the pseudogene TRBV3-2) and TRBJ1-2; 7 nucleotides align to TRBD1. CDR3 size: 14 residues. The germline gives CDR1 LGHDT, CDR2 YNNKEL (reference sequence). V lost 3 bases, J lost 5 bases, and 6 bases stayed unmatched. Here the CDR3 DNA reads TGTGCCAGCAGCCACAGGGGGACCAAATATGGCTACACCTTC. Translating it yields CASSHRGTKYGYTF.